Listed below are T cell receptor beta chains from one sample, sequenced in a study of cytomegalovirus exposure and HLA in healthy donors. Sequencing used immunoSEQ multiplex PCR; TCRdb keeps in-frame clones, though not all of them. The data hold around 190,000 clones, with around 80% observed a single time. The sequenced sample consisted of PBMCs. Every receptor here comes from a man in his forties in good health and CMV-seronegative. CDR3s include the opening cysteine and the closing phenylalanine or tryptophan. Fields, in order: J gene, clone size, V gene, D gene, CDR3 protein, CDR3 DNA. A D gene is named only where the DNA matches it firmly. Size is omitted from some rows. Given values are once, few, many or a class for expanded clones.

TRBJ2-5,once,TRBV5-1,TRBD1,CASSSGQGAETQYF,TGCGCCAGCAGCTCCGGACAGGGGGCTGAGACCCAGTACTTC
TRBJ2-7,NA,TRBV5-1,NA,CASSLVAGSSYEQYF,TGCGCCAGCAGCTTGGTGGCAGGGTCTAGCTACGAGCAGTACTTC
TRBJ1-2,NA,TRBV21-1,NA,CASSLRKGGGKGDYGYTF,TGTGCCAGCAGCCTCCGAAAAGGGGGGGGCAAGGGCGACTATGGCTACACCTTC
TRBJ2-1,NA,TRBV19,TRBD2,CASRRSGREPYNEQFF,TGTGCCAGTAGAAGAAGCGGGAGAGAACCCTACAATGAGCAGTTCTTC
TRBJ1-2,NA,TRBV7-9,TRBD1,CSSSLATGVGYTF,TGTTCCAGCAGCTTAGCGACAGGGGTCGGCTACACCTTC
TRBJ2-1,NA,TRBV6-1,TRBD2,CASSDSGARYNEQFF,TGTGCCAGCAGTGACAGCGGGGCTCGCTACAATGAGCAGTTCTTC
TRBJ2-5,few,TRBV5-1,NA,CASSFGAGETQYF,TGCGCCAGCAGCTTTGGGGCCGGGGAGACCCAGTACTTC
TRBJ2-7,NA,TRBV7-9,TRBD1,CASSSGQGVYEQYF,TGTGCCAGCAGCTCTGGACAGGGGGTCTACGAGCAGTACTTC
TRBJ2-7,NA,TRBV7-2,NA,CASSLGGRDSYEQYF,TGTGCCAGCAGCTTAGGAGGGCGGGACTCCTACGAGCAGTACTTC
TRBJ2-7,NA,TRBV5-1,NA,CASSSLYEQYF,TGCGCCAGCAGCTCCCTTTACGAGCAGTACTTC
TRBJ1-3,NA,TRBV12-5,NA,CASADGDRNTIYF,TGTGCTAGTGCCGACGGAGATAGAAACACCATATATTTT
TRBJ2-7,NA,TRBV19,TRBD1,CASRGGQGATYEQYF,TGTGCCAGTAGGGGGGGACAGGGCGCAACCTACGAGCAGTACTTC
TRBJ2-7,NA,TRBV14,NA,CASSSTLQGPEQYF,TGTGCCAGCAGCTCAACTTTACAGGGACCCGAGCAGTACTTC
TRBJ2-7,NA,TRBV27,NA,CASSFRRGEQYF,TGTGCCAGCAGTTTCCGGAGGGGCGAGCAGTACTTC
TRBJ2-7,NA,TRBV4-3,NA,CASSHYGSNYEQYF,TGCGCCAGCAGCCACTACGGATCCAACTACGAGCAGTACTTC
TRBJ2-7,NA,TRBV30,TRBD2,CAWRLGLAGGGGQYF,TGTGCCTGGAGGCTGGGACTAGCGGGAGGCGGTGGGCAGTACTTC
TRBJ2-3,NA,TRBV7-2,TRBD1,CASSLGQGGNTQYF,TGTGCCAGCAGCCTGGGACAGGGTGGAAATACGCAGTATTTT
TRBJ2-1,few,TRBV7-9,NA,CASSLEGVPTYEQFF,TGTGCCAGCAGCTTAGAGGGGGTCCCGACCTATGAGCAGTTCTTC
TRBJ2-7,NA,TRBV4-1,NA,CASSQDRQVSYEQYF,TGCGCCAGCAGCCAAGATCGACAGGTCTCCTACGAGCAGTACTTC